Detailed here is one T cell receptor beta chain. The record originates from a study of blood T cell repertoires in COVID-19. Study-wide background: COVID-19 samples, acute and convalescent, were from the United States, Italy and Spain. From T cells, B-cell-depleted T cells, or PBMCs came the material, which was cDNA or gDNA.

The germline V gene has CDR1 ENHRY and CDR2 SYGVKD. This CDR3 comprises 13 residues. The V gene lost 3 bases and the J gene lost 4 bases, with 9 bases spanning the gap. Measured with immunoSEQ multiplex PCR; TCRdb has only the in-frame clones, and not every one. The table lists about 280,000 clones, roughly 89% of them singletons, with about 1.8% in the top ten. This chain joins TRBV10-3 and TRBJ1-2; tentatively, D is TRBD1 (6 bases). Source material: PBMCs or T cells enriched from blood (not recorded which). The sequence came from a woman aged 18-29 years with acute COVID-19. The CDR3 here is CAISEGGAYGYTF. In DNA, the CDR3 is TGTGCCATCAGTGAAGGGGGTGCCTATGGCTACACCTTC.